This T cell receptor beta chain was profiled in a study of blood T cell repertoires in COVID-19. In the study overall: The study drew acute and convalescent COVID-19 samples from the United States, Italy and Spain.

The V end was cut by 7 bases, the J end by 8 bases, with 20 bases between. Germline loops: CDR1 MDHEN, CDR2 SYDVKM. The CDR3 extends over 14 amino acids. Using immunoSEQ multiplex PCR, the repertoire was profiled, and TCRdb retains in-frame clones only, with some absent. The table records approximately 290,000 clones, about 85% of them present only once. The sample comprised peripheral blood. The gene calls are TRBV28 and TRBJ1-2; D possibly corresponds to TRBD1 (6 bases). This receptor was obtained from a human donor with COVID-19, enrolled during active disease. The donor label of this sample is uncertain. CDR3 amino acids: CASTLRGLPEGYTF. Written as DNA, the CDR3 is TGTGCCAGCACTCTCAGGGGCCTCCCTGAAGGCTACACCTTC.